Listed below are T cell receptor beta chains from one sample, sequenced in a study of CD8+ T cells in alopecia areata. Profiling relied on immunoSEQ multiplex PCR, and the TCRdb table lists in-frame clones only, not all of them. The sample lists about 210,000 clones; about 64% were seen once. The specimen was CD4+ T cells sorted from blood, collected at week 4, from a patient treated with tofacitinib. Every receptor here comes from a human donor with alopecia areata. Both conserved end residues are part of each CDR3. D genes are given only for firm matches. Clone size is shown for a subset of rows, as once, few, many or a class of expanded clone.

abundance,j_gene,d_gene,v_gene,CDR3aa,CDR3nt
few,TRBJ1-5,TRBD1,TRBV15,CATSTGQGLIQPQHF,TGTGCCACCAGCACGGGACAGGGTTTGATTCAGCCCCAGCATTTT
-,TRBJ2-7,-,TRBV7-2,CASRPSATHEQYF,TGTGCCAGCAGGCCTTCGGCAACCCACGAGCAGTACTTC
-,TRBJ2-7,-,TRBV29-1,CSVGEVGEQYF,TGCAGCGTTGGAGAGGTTGGCGAGCAGTACTTC
-,TRBJ2-7,TRBD1,TRBV5-1,CASSLGQGANEQYF,TGCGCCAGCAGCTTGGGACAGGGGGCGAACGAGCAGTACTTC
few,TRBJ2-5,-,TRBV30,CAWSVDPRQETQYF,TGTGCCTGGAGTGTAGACCCGCGCCAAGAGACCCAGTACTTC
-,TRBJ1-2,-,TRBV5-8,CASRLLQGNNGYTF,TGTGCCAGCAGATTACTCCAGGGGAACAATGGCTACACCTTC
few,TRBJ2-7,TRBD2,TRBV27,CASSFTSGPEYF,TGTGCCAGCAGTTTCACTAGCGGACCGGAGTACTTC
few,TRBJ1-2,-,TRBV14,CASSPRTNSGYTF,TGTGCCAGCAGCCCACGAACAAACAGTGGCTACACCTTC
-,TRBJ1-2,-,TRBV7-2,CASRPFGSFYGYTF,TGTGCCAGCAGGCCATTCGGCAGTTTCTATGGCTACACCTTC
-,TRBJ1-2,-,TRBV7-9,CASSLGDVYGYTF,TGTGCCAGCAGCTTAGGGGATGTCTATGGCTACACCTTC
-,TRBJ1-6,-,TRBV25-1,CASRETDNSGNSPLHF,TGTGCCAGCAGGGAGACAGATAATTCCGGTAATTCACCCCTCCACTTT
-,TRBJ1-4,-,TRBV5-1,CASSLAPGSDEKLFF,TGCGCCAGCAGCCTCGCCCCGGGGTCTGACGAAAAACTGTTTTTT
-,TRBJ2-3,-,TRBV4-3,CASSPGAWGAGDTQYF,TGCGCCAGCAGCCCGGGTGCGTGGGGGGCGGGAGATACGCAGTATTTT
-,TRBJ1-1,-,TRBV12-5,CASAKDTEAFF,TGTGCTAGTGCGAAAGACACTGAAGCTTTCTTT
few,TRBJ1-1,TRBD1,TRBV19,CASSRTGSTEAFF,TGTGCCAGTAGTCGGACAGGGAGCACTGAAGCTTTCTTT
few,TRBJ2-6,-,TRBV4-3,CASSQTGSYSGANVLTF,TGCGCCAGCAGCCAAACAGGATCCTACTCTGGGGCCAACGTCCTGACTTTC
-,TRBJ1-6,-,TRBV6-1,CASSFRQVYNSPLHF,TGTGCCAGCAGTTTTCGACAGGTTTATAATTCACCCCTCCACTTT
-,TRBJ2-6,-,TRBV29-1,CSVEPQGSGANVLTF,TGCAGCGTTGAACCCCAGGGGTCTGGGGCCAACGTCCTGACTTTC
-,TRBJ2-5,-,TRBV27,CASSGQPPFWSQYF,TGTGCCAGCAGTGGACAGCCTCCATTTTGGTCCCAGTACTTC
-,TRBJ1-6,-,TRBV25-1,CASSDGQGGTATNSPLHF,TGTGCCAGCAGTGATGGGCAGGGCGGGACGGCGACCAATTCACCCCTCCACTTT
few,TRBJ2-7,TRBD1,TRBV4-3,CASSQPGQGTYEQYF,TGCGCCAGCAGCCAACCGGGACAGGGGACCTACGAGCAGTACTTC
-,TRBJ1-2,-,TRBV27,CASSLSPTVYGYTF,TGTGCCAGCAGTTTATCGCCGACAGTATATGGCTACACCTTC
-,TRBJ2-2,-,TRBV2,CASSDTPRGGELFF,TGTGCCAGCAGTGACACACCTCGAGGCGGGGAGCTGTTTTTT
-,TRBJ2-3,-,TRBV28,CASSLGIDTQYF,TGTGCCAGCAGTTTAGGAATAGATACGCAGTATTTT
-,TRBJ2-3,-,TRBV7-9,CASSLTSGRGDTQYF,TGTGCCAGCAGCTTAACCTCGGGCCGGGGAGATACGCAGTATTTT
few,TRBJ2-1,-,TRBV9,CASSVGRLLNNEQFF,TGTGCCAGCAGCGTAGGGCGACTATTAAACAATGAGCAGTTCTTC
few,TRBJ1-5,-,TRBV10-3,CATSMGREQPQHF,TGTGCCACCTCGATGGGCAGGGAGCAGCCCCAGCATTTT
-,TRBJ1-5,-,TRBV29-1,CSALGASNQPQHF,TGCAGCGCCCTGGGGGCCAGCAATCAGCCCCAGCATTTT
-,TRBJ2-7,-,TRBV9,CASSVGDSYEQYF,TGTGCCAGCAGCGTAGGGGACTCCTACGAGCAGTACTTC